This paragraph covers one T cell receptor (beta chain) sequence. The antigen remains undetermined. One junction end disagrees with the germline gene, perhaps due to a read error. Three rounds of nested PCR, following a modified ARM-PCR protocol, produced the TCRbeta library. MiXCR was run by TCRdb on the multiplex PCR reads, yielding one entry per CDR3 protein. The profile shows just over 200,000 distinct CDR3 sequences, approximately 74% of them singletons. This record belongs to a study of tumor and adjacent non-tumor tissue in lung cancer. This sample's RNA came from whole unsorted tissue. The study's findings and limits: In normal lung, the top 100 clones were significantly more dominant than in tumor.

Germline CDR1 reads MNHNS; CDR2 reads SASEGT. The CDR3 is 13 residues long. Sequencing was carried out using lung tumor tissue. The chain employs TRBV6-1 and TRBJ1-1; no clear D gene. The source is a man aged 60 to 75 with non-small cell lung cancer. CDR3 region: CASGEVENTETFF. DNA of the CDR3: TGTGCCAGCGGTGAAGTTGAGAACACTGAAACTTTCTTT.